These T cell receptor beta chains were read from a single sample in a study of cytomegalovirus exposure and HLA in healthy donors. Data came from immunoSEQ multiplex PCR; TCRdb stores just in-frame clones and leaves some out. The sample yields 110,000 or so clones, over 65% seen once. Sequencing was done on a sample of PBMCs. The receptors originated from a woman aged 45-59 years in good health and CMV-seropositive. The CDR3 runs from the conserved cysteine through the conserved F or W. The D gene is left open where the match is weak. Clone sizes are given selectively: once, few, many, or a class where the clone is expanded.

clone_size j_call v_call d_call cdr3_aa cdr3_nt
few TRBJ2-7 TRBV2 . CASSRQIYEQYF TGTGCCAGCAGCAGGCAAATCTACGAGCAGTACTTC
. TRBJ2-7 TRBV20-1 . CSARMTAEQYF TGCAGTGCTCGTATGACTGCCGAGCAGTACTTC
. TRBJ1-6 TRBV30 . CAWSQGPGSPLHF TGTGCCTGGAGTCAGGGCCCTGGCTCACCCCTCCACTTT
. TRBJ2-2 TRBV15 TRBD2 CATSLAGVGTGELFF TGTGCCACTTCATTAGCGGGAGTGGGTACCGGGGAGCTGTTTTTT
. TRBJ1-2 TRBV4-1 . CASSQDGGYGYTF TGCGCCAGCAGCCAAGATGGGGGGTACGGCTACACCTTC
. TRBJ1-2 TRBV10-3 TRBD1 CAISESETGNYGYTF TGTGCCATCAGTGAGTCGGAGACAGGGAACTATGGCTACACCTTC
. TRBJ1-1 TRBV10-3 . CAISESGRYTEAFF TGTGCCATCAGTGAGTCTGGGCGATACACTGAAGCTTTCTTT
. TRBJ2-3 TRBV6-1 TRBD2 CASRRASGGDTQYF TGTGCCAGCAGGCGGGCTAGCGGGGGAGATACGCAGTATTTT
. TRBJ1-1 TRBV5-1 TRBD1 CASSSAGTGELIAEAFF TGCGCCAGCAGCTCCGCCGGGACAGGGGAGCTTATCGCTGAAGCTTTCTTT
once TRBJ2-7 TRBV4-3 TRBD2 CASSRTSGYSYEQYF TGCGCCAGCAGTCGGACTAGCGGGTACTCCTACGAGCAGTACTTC
. TRBJ1-5 TRBV19 . CASSKGPGGLNQPQHF TGTGCCAGTAGTAAAGGTCCCGGGGGGCTGAATCAGCCCCAGCATTTT
. TRBJ2-7 TRBV27 . CASSFSGVPLLEQYF TGTGCCAGCAGTTTCTCAGGGGTTCCTCTTTTGGAGCAGTACTTC
. TRBJ1-2 TRBV18 . CASSPPSTRNYGYTF TGTGCCAGCTCACCACCATCTACCAGGAACTATGGCTACACCTTC
. TRBJ2-5 TRBV5-1 TRBD1 CASSKTGTGGGSGTQYF TGCGCCAGCAGCAAAACCGGGACAGGGGGCGGTTCGGGGACCCAGTACTTC
. TRBJ1-5 TRBV9 TRBD1 CASSEQGVSQPQHF TGTGCCAGCAGCGAACAGGGGGTAAGTCAGCCCCAGCATTTT
. TRBJ1-1 TRBV5-1 . CASKVTRLGTEAFF TGCGCCAGCAAGGTTACCAGGTTGGGCACTGAAGCTTTCTTT
. TRBJ1-3 TRBV13 . CASRNQRTRPGDTIYF TGTGCCAGCAGGAATCAAAGGACACGTCCTGGGGACACCATATATTTT
. TRBJ1-1 TRBV11-3 . CASSIDGGPTTEAFF TGTGCCAGCAGCATAGACGGGGGGCCGACCACTGAAGCTTTCTTT
. TRBJ2-1 TRBV18 . CASSPTGYNEQFF TGTGCCAGCTCACCTACAGGCTACAATGAGCAGTTCTTC
. TRBJ2-2 TRBV9 TRBD1 CASSPQGDTGELFF TGTGCCAGCAGCCCTCAGGGGGACACCGGGGAGCTGTTTTTT
. TRBJ2-7 TRBV7-2 TRBD2 CASSSWTSSAEQYF TGTGCCAGCAGCTCATGGACTAGTTCTGCCGAGCAGTACTTC
. TRBJ1-1 TRBV5-1 . CASSLGGGTEAFF TGCGCCAGCAGCTTGGGGGGGGGCACTGAAGCTTTCTTT
few TRBJ1-1 TRBV29-1 TRBD1 CSGGTGGGMNTEAFF TGCAGCGGGGGGACAGGGGGTGGGATGAACACTGAAGCTTTCTTT
. TRBJ2-6 TRBV9 . CASSAYNRANVLTF TGTGCCAGCAGCGCTTATAATCGGGCCAACGTCCTGACTTTC
. TRBJ2-5 TRBV19 . CASSDSAQETQYF TGTGCCAGTAGCGACAGCGCCCAAGAGACCCAGTACTTC
. TRBJ1-2 TRBV30 TRBD1 CAWSQTGGSYGYTF TGTGCCTGGAGTCAGACAGGGGGTAGCTATGGCTACACCTTC
once TRBJ1-1 TRBV7-6 . CASSLDSTGFTEAFF TGTGCCAGCAGCTTAGATTCAACGGGGTTCACTGAAGCTTTCTTT
. TRBJ2-3 TRBV9 . CASSVAQNTDTQYF TGTGCCAGCAGCGTAGCCCAGAACACAGATACGCAGTATTTT
once TRBJ2-1 TRBV10-3 TRBD2 CAIGEVAGTNNEQFF TGTGCCATCGGGGAGGTAGCGGGGACTAACAATGAGCAGTTCTTC
. TRBJ2-7 TRBV5-4 TRBD2 CASSLAGGYSDEQYF TGTGCCAGCAGCTTGGCGGGGGGTTATTCGGACGAGCAGTACTTC
. TRBJ2-5 TRBV5-1 . CASSLEEVARETQYF TGCGCCAGCAGCTTGGAGGAGGTAGCTCGGGAGACCCAGTACTTC
. TRBJ1-1 TRBV9 . CASSSRPRGNTEAFF TGTGCCAGCAGCTCCCGACCGCGCGGTAACACTGAAGCTTTCTTT
few TRBJ1-1 TRBV27 . CASSPGGGGTEAFF TGTGCCAGCAGCCCAGGCGGCGGGGGCACTGAAGCTTTCTTT
. TRBJ2-3 TRBV4-2 . CASSQEPVVDRTDTQYF TGTGCCAGCAGCCAAGAGCCCGTCGTAGATCGGACAGATACGCAGTATTTT
once TRBJ2-1 TRBV2 . CASRLEGVDYNEQFF TGTGCCAGCAGGCTGGAAGGGGTGGACTACAATGAGCAGTTCTTC
. TRBJ1-2 TRBV7-9 . CASSPTGNYGYTF TGTGCCAGCAGCCCCACAGGGAACTATGGCTACACCTTC
. TRBJ1-5 TRBV28 TRBD1 CASRAGGVPNQPQHF TGTGCCAGCAGGGCAGGGGGAGTCCCTAATCAGCCCCAGCATTTT
. TRBJ1-2 TRBV29-1 . CSVLQGDRNGYTF TGCAGCGTTTTACAGGGTGATAGGAATGGCTACACCTTC
once TRBJ1-1 TRBV30 . CAWSVATGSAFF TGTGCCTGGAGTGTCGCGACGGGGTCGGCTTTCTTT
. TRBJ1-2 TRBV28 TRBD1 CASSTRDRGLGGYTF TGTGCCAGCAGTACCCGGGACAGGGGGCTGGGGGGCTACACCTTC
few TRBJ2-3 TRBV5-1 . CASRETGINTDTQYF TGCGCCAGCCGGGAGACAGGGATTAACACAGATACGCAGTATTTT
. TRBJ1-5 TRBV19 . CASSLSWQGHQPQHF TGTGCCAGTAGTCTTAGCTGGCAGGGTCATCAGCCCCAGCATTTT
. TRBJ1-6 TRBV7-2 . CASSLSLRSNSPLHF TGTGCCAGCAGCTTAAGTCTTAGGAGCAATTCACCCCTCCACTTT
. TRBJ2-1 TRBV7-9 . CASSIIRGVEANEQFF TGTGCCAGCAGCATTATCAGGGGGGTAGAGGCCAATGAGCAGTTCTTC
. TRBJ1-5 TRBV6-1 . CASLRGSNQPQHF TGTGCCAGCTTGAGGGGGAGCAATCAGCCCCAGCATTTT
. TRBJ1-2 TRBV11-2 . CASSLGPGAQATLYGYTF TGTGCCAGCAGCTTAGGACCGGGAGCTCAGGCGACCCTCTATGGCTACACCTTC
. TRBJ1-6 TRBV7-2 TRBD1 CASSLTGTDSPLHF TGTGCCAGCAGCCTTACGGGGACAGATTCACCCCTCCACTTT
once TRBJ1-2 TRBV5-1 TRBD1 CASSLGGPGTGVDGYTF TGCGCCAGCAGCTTGGGGGGTCCCGGGACAGGGGTTGATGGCTACACCTTC
. TRBJ2-1 TRBV13 TRBD2 CASSWGGEAGANEQFF TGTGCCAGCAGCTGGGGGGGGGAAGCGGGGGCCAATGAGCAGTTCTTC
once TRBJ2-1 TRBV7-3 . CASSLGQQDEQFF TGTGCCAGCAGCTTAGGCCAACAGGATGAGCAGTTCTTC
. TRBJ2-5 TRBV30 TRBD2 CAWTSGNQETQYF TGTGCCTGGACTAGCGGGAACCAAGAGACCCAGTACTTC
once TRBJ1-1 TRBV12-5 . CASGLGVGNTEAFF TGTGCTAGTGGTTTGGGAGTTGGGAACACTGAAGCTTTCTTT
. TRBJ1-4 TRBV2 . CASRVLVAANEKLFF TGTGCCAGCAGGGTTCTTGTGGCGGCTAATGAAAAACTGTTTTTT
once TRBJ2-5 TRBV10-3 TRBD1 CAISLGPGQGTETQYF TGTGCCATCAGTCTCGGCCCGGGACAGGGGACGGAGACCCAGTACTTC
. TRBJ1-4 TRBV4-3 . CASSQGPNNEKLFF TGCGCCAGCAGCCAAGGTCCTAATAATGAAAAACTGTTTTTT
. TRBJ2-1 TRBV5-6 TRBD2 CASSSPTSGSYNEQFF TGTGCCAGCAGCTCCCCGACTAGCGGCTCCTACAATGAGCAGTTCTTC